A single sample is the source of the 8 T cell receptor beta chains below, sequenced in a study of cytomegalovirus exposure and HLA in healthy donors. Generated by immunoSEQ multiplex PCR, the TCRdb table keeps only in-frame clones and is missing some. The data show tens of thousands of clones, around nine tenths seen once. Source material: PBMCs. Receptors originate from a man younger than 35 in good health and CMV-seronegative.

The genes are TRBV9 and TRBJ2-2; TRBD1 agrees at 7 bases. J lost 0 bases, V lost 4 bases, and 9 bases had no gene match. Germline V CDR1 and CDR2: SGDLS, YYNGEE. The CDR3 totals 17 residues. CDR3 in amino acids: CASSTRRGMTNTGELFF. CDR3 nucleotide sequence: TGTGCCAGCAGCACCCGCAGGGGGATGACGAACACCGGGGAGCTGTTTTTT.

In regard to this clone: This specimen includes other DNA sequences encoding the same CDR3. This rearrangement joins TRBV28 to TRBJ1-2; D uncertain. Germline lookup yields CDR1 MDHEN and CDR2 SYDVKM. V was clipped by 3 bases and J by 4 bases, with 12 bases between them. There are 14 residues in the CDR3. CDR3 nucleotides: TGTGCCAGCAGTTTTTCCGGTGAACCCTATGGCTACACCTTC. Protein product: CASSFSGEPYGYTF.

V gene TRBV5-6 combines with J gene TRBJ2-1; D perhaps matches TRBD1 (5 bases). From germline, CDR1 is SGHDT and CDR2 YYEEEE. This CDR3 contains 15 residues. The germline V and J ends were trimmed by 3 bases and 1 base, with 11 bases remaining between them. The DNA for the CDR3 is TGTGCCAGCAGCTATGGACAAAAATCCTACAATGAGCAGTTCTTC. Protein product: CASSYGQKSYNEQFF. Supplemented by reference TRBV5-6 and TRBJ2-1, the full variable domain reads DAGVTQSPTHLIKTRGQQVTLRCSPKSGHDTVSWYQQALGQGPQFIFQYYEEEERQRGNFPDRFSGHQFPNYSSELNVNALLLGDSALYLCASSYGQKSYNEQFFGPGTRLTVL.

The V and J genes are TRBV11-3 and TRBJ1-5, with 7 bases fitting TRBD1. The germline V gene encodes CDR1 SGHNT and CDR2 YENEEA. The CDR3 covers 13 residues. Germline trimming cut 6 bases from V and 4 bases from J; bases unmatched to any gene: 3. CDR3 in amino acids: CASSRQGNQPQHF. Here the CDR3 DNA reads TGTGCCAGCAGTCGACAGGGAAATCAGCCCCAGCATTTT.

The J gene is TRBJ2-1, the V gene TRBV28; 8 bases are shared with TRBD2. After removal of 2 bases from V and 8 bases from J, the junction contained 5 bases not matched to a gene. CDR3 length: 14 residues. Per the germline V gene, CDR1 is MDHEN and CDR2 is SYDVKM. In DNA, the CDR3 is TGTGCCAGCAGTTTAAACGGGAGGGCTGATGAGCAGTTCTTC. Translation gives CASSLNGRADEQFF.

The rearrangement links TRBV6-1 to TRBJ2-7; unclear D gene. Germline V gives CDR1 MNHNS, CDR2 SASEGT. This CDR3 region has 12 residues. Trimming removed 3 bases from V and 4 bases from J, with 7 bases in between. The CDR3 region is CASSESYYEQYF. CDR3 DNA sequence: TGTGCCAGCAGTGAGTCCTATTACGAGCAGTACTTC.

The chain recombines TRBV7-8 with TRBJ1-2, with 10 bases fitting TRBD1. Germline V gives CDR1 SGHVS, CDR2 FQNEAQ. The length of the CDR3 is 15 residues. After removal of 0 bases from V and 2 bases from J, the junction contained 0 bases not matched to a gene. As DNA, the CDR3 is TGTGCCAGCAGCTTAGCGGGACAGGGGAACTATGGCTACACCTTC. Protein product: CASSLAGQGNYGYTF.

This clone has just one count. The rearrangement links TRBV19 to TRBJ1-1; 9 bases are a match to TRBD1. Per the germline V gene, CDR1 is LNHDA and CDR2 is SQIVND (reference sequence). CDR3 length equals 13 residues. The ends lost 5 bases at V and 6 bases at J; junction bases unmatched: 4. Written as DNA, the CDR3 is TGTGCCAGTAGTGTCGGGACAGGGTCTGAAGCTTTCTTT. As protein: CASSVGTGSEAFF.